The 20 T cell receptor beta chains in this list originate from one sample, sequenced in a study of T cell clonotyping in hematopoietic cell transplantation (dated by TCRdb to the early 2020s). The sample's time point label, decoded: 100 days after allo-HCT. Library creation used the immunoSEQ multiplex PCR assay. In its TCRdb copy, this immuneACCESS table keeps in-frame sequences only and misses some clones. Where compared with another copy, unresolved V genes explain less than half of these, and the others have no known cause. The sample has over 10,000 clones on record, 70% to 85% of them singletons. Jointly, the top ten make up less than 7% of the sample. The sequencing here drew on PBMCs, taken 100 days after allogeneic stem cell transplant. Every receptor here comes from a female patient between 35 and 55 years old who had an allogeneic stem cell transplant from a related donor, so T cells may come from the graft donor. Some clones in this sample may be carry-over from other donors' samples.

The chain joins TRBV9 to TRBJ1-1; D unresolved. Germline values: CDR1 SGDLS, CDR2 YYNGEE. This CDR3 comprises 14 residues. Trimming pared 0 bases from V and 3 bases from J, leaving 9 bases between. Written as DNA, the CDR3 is TGTGCCAGCAGCGTAGACGGCGGATACACTGAAGCTTTCTTT. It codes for CASSVDGGYTEAFF.

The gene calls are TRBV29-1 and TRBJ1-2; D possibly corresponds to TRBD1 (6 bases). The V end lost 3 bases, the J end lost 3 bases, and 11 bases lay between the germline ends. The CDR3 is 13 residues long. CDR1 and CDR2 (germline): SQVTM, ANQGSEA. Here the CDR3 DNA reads TGCAGCGTTGACAGGGGAAGGTACTATGGCTACACCTTC. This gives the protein CSVDRGRYYGYTF.

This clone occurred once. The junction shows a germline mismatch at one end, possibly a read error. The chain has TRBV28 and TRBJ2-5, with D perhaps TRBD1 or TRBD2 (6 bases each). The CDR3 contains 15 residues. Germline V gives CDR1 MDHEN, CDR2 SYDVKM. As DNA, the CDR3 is TGTGCCAGCAGTTTATCCGGGGTGGAGGGGGAGACCAAGTACTTC. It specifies CASSLSGVEGETKYF.

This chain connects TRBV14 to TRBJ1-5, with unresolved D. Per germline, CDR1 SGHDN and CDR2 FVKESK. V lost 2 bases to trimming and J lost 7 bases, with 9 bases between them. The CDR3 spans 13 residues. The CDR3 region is CASSQSPEQPQHF. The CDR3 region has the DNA TGTGCCAGCAGCCAAAGCCCAGAGCAGCCCCAGCATTTT. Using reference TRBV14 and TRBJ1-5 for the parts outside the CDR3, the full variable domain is EAGVTQFPSHSVIEKGQTVTLRCDPISGHDNLYWYRRVMGKEIKFLLHFVKESKQDESGMPNNRFLAERTGGTYSTLKVQPAELEDSGVYFCASSQSPEQPQHFGDGTRLSIL.

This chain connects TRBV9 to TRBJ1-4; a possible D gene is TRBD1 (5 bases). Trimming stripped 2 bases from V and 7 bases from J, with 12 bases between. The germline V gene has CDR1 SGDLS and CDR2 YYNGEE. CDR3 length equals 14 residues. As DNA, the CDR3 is TGTGCCAGCAGCGTGACAGCTGGGGTTGAAAAACTGTTTTTT. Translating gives CASSVTAGVEKLFF.

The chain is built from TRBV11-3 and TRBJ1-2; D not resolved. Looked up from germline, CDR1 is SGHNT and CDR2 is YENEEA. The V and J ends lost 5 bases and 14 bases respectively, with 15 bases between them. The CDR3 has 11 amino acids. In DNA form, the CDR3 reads TGTGCCAGCAGCCTGGGGAGGGAGGAGACCTTC. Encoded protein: CASSLGREETF.

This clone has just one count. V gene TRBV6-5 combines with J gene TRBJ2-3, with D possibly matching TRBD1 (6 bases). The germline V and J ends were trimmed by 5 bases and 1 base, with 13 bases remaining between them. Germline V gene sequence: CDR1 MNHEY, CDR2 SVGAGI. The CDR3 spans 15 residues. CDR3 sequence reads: CASSSPAGGTDTQYF. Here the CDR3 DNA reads TGTGCCAGCAGTAGCCCGGCAGGGGGCACAGATACGCAGTATTTT.

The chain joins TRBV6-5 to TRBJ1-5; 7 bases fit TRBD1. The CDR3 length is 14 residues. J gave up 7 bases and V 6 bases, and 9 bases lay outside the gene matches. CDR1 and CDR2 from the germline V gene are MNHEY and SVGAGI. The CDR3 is CASRIDRVAQPQHF. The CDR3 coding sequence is TGTGCCAGCAGGATAGACAGGGTAGCCCAGCCCCAGCATTTT.

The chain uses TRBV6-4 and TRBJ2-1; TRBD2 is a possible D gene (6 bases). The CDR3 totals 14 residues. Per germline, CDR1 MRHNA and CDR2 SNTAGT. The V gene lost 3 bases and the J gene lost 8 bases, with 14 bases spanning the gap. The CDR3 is CASSELEGGDEQFF. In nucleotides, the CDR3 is TGTGCCAGCAGTGAATTGGAGGGAGGCGATGAGCAGTTCTTC.

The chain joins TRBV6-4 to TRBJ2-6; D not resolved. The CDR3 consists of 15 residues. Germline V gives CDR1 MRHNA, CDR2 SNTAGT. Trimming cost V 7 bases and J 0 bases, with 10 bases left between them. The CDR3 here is CASNLGDSGANVLTF. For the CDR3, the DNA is TGTGCCAGCAACCTCGGAGACTCTGGGGCCAACGTCCTGACTTTC.

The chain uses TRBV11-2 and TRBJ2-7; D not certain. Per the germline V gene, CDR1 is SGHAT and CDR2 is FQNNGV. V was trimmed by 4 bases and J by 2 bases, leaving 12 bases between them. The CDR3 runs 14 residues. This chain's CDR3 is CASSSATIAYEQYF. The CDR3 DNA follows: TGTGCCAGCAGCTCCGCCACAATAGCCTACGAGCAGTACTTC.

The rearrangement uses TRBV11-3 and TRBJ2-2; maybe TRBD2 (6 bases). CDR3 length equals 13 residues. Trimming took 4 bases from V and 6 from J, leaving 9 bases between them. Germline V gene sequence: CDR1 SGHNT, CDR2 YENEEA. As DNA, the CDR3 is TGTGCCAGCAGCTACACTAGCCCCGGGGAGCTGTTTTTT. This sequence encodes CASSYTSPGELFF.

This CDR3 reads CASSEGQGAREQYF. Here the CDR3 DNA reads TGTGCCAGCAGTGAGGGACAGGGGGCGCGGGAGCAGTACTTC. This chain links TRBV6-6 with TRBJ2-7; 12 nucleotides align to TRBD1. This CDR3 has 14 amino acids. V dropped 5 bases and J dropped 7; count of bases not matched to a gene: 6. Germline CDR1 reads MNHNY; CDR2 reads SVGAGI (reference sequence).

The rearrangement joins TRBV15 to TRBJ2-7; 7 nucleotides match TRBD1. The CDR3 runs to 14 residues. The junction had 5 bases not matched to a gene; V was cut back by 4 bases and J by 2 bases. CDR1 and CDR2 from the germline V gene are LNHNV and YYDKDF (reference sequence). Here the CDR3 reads CATSNQDRTYEQYF. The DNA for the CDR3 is TGTGCCACCAGCAACCAGGACAGGACCTACGAGCAGTACTTC.

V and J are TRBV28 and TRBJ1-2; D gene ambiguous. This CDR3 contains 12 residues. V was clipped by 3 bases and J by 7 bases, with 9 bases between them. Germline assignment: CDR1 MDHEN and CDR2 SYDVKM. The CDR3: CASSFGPGGYTF. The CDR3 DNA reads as TGTGCCAGCAGTTTTGGACCTGGTGGCTACACCTTC.

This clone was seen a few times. CDR3 DNA: TGCAGCGTTGAAAATGTGGGAGGAGATCTAAATGAGCAGTTCTTC. Translated: CSVENVGGDLNEQFF. V and J are TRBV29-1 and TRBJ2-1; D is possibly TRBD2 (6 bases). The V end was cut by 2 bases, the J end by 7 bases, with 18 bases between. This CDR3 comprises 15 residues. Germline V gene sequence: CDR1 SQVTM, CDR2 ANQGSEA.

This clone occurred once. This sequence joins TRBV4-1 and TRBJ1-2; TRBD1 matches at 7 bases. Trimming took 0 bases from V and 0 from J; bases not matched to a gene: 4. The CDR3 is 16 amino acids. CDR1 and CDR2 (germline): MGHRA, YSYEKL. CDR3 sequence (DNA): TGCGCCAGCAGCCAAGACAGGGGGAGAGCTAACTATGGCTACACCTTC. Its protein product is CASSQDRGRANYGYTF.

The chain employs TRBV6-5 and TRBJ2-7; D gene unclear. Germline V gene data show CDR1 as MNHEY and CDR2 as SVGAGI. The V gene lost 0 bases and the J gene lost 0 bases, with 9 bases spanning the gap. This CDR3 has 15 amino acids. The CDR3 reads CASSYSILSSYEQYF. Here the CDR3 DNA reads TGTGCCAGCAGTTACTCTATATTATCCTCCTACGAGCAGTACTTC.

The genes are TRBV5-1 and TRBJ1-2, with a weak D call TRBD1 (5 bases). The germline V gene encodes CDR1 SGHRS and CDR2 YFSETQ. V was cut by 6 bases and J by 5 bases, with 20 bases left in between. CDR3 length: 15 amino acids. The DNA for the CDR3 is TGCGCCAGCACTAAATCCGGGGGGGGTTCATATGGCTACACCTTC. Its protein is CASTKSGGGSYGYTF.

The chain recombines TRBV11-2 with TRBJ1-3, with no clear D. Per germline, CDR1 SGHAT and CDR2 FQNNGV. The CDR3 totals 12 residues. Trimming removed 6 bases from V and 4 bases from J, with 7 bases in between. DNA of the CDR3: TGTGCCAGCAGTTCCCAAGGAAACACCATATATTTT. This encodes CASSSQGNTIYF.